This paragraph covers one T cell receptor beta chain sequence. The V and J ends lost 6 bases and 3 bases respectively, with 10 bases between them. The germline V gene encodes CDR1 ENHRY and CDR2 SYGVKD. This CDR3 is built from 13 residues. The method was immunoSEQ multiplex PCR; TCRdb's version includes in-frame clones alone and lacks a portion of them. The sample holds about 90,000 clones; 70% to 90% are singletons and the top ten take around 7.4%. The sample originates from a study of OX40 agonist ivuxolimab in advanced cancers. At the level of the study: An agonistic anti-OX40 (CD134) antibody, ivuxolimab, was used to treat the patients.

The J gene is TRBJ2-3, the V gene TRBV10-3, with D possibly called TRBD1 or TRBD2 (5 bases each). The clonotype was recovered from an adult with an advanced solid tumor such as melanoma, head and neck, liver or kidney cancer. Sequencing used CD4+ or CD8+ T cells sorted from blood, obtained in a trial of the OX40 agonist ivuxolimab. CDR3 in amino acids: CAIRPGRTDTQYF. DNA of the CDR3: TGTGCCATCAGGCCGGGACGGACAGATACGCAGTATTTT.